The next 5 T cell receptor beta chains were all read from a single sample in a study of blood T cell repertoires in COVID-19 (dated by TCRdb to 2018 to 2020). Library generation was performed with the immunoSEQ multiplex PCR assay. The table was pulled from immuneACCESS by TCRdb, which kept in-frame rearrangements only. Such tables lose some clones; where checked, under half of the loss comes from unresolved V genes, and the rest has no known cause. The sample table shows approximately 170,000 clones, and 84% are seen once. Approximately 8% of the sample is taken by the ten largest. Material: PBMCs or T cells enriched from blood (not recorded which). The receptors shown here come from a woman aged 50 to 60 who had recovered from COVID-19.

This clone was seen repeatedly, ten times or more. The V call is TRBV19, the J call TRBJ1-2, with TRBD1 identical over 12 bases. In germline, CDR1 is LNHDA, CDR2 SQIVND (reference sequence). V lost 11 bases to trimming and J lost 2 bases; unmatched junction nucleotides: 9. This CDR3 comprises 15 residues. CDR3 sequence: CARRGQGAPNYGYTF. The CDR3 coding sequence is TGTGCCCGGAGGGGACAGGGGGCCCCGAACTATGGCTACACCTTC.

The J gene is TRBJ2-4, the V gene TRBV7-8; 7 bases are shared with TRBD2. CDR1 and CDR2 from the germline V gene are SGHVS and FQNEAQ. The trim removed 2 bases at V and 6 bases at J, leaving 4 bases unmatched. This CDR3 is built from 14 residues. CDR3 loop: CASSLKRDLNIQYF. The CDR3 coding sequence is TGTGCCAGCAGCTTAAAGCGGGACCTAAACATTCAGTACTTC. Looking up the rest from reference TRBV7-8 and TRBJ2-4 gives the full variable domain: GAGVSQSPRYKVAKRGQDVALRCDPISGHVSLFWYQQALGQGPEFLTYFQNEAQLDKSGLPSDRFFAERPEGSVSTLKIQRTQQEDSAVYLCASSLKRDLNIQYFGAGTRLSVL.

This chain links TRBV7-9 with TRBJ1-2; TRBD1 is a possible D gene (6 bases). Between the trimmed V and J ends, which lost 5 bases and 0 bases, there was a span of 13 bases. This CDR3 comprises 15 residues. Germline V gene lookup returns CDR1 SEHNR and CDR2 FQNEAQ (reference sequence). The CDR3 spells CASSRTGMANYGYTF. The CDR3 DNA sequence: TGTGCCAGCAGCCGCACAGGGATGGCTAACTATGGCTACACCTTC.

The chain carries TRBV6-5 and TRBJ2-7; D is unclear. CDR3 length: 16 residues. CDR1 and CDR2 from the germline V gene are MNHEY and SVGAGI. Trimming removed 6 bases from V and 2 bases from J, with 20 bases in between. CDR3 nucleotides: TGTGCCAGCAGGTACAAAGAGATTCCTCCACCCTACGAGCAGTACTTC. It is translated as CASRYKEIPPPYEQYF.

The chain combines TRBV5-1 with TRBJ1-2; 10 positions match TRBD1. Trimming took 4 bases from V and 2 from J; bases not matched to a gene: 2. CDR3 length: 14 residues. Germline V lookup: CDR1 SGHRS, CDR2 YFSETQ. CDR3 nucleotides: TGCGCCAGCAGCCCGGGACAGGGGAACTATGGCTACACCTTC. This sequence encodes CASSPGQGNYGYTF.